This TCR beta chain was identified in a study of blood T cell repertoires in COVID-19. On the study more broadly: The study drew acute and convalescent COVID-19 samples from the United States, Italy and Spain. PBMCs, B-cell-depleted T cells, or T cells provided the cDNA or gDNA that made up the material.

Original handling: It was from reference gene primer amplification that nucleated cell counts were estimated. Clones were read by immunoSEQ multiplex PCR, and TCRdb kept only the in-frame ones, dropping some. V and J calls and clone size are copied from that table; D and trimming were computed from the DNA. The sample includes more than 200,000 clones, under 90% seen only once; the top ten take roughly 12%. The CDR3 runs to 15 residues. V gave up 3 bases and J gave up 0 bases, with 8 bases separating them. The germline gives CDR1 LNHDA, CDR2 SQIVND (reference sequence). The Seattle patients joined while their infection was active and were tracked longitudinally afterward.

The clonotype comes from a man between 50 and 59 years old with COVID-19, enrolled during active disease. This chain links TRBV19 with TRBJ2-2; D remains unclear. Sequencing was performed on peripheral blood. For the CDR3, the DNA is TGTGCCAGTAGTATTCCGTTCGCGAACACCGGGGAGCTGTTTTTT. Encoded protein: CASSIPFANTGELFF.